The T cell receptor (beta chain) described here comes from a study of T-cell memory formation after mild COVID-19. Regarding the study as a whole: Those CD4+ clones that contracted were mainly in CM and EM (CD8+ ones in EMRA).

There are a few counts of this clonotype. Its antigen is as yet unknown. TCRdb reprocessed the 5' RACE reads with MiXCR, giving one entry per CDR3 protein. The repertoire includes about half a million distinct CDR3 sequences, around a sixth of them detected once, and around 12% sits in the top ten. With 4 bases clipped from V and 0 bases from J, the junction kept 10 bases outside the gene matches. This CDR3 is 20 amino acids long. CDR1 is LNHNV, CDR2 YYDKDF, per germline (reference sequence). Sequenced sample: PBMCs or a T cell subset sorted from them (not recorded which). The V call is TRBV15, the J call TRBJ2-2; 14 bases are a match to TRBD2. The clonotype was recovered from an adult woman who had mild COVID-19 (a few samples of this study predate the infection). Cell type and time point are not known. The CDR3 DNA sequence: TGTGCCACCAGCACCCCGGGACTAGCGGGAGAGAGGGCGAACACCGGGGAGCTGTTTTTT. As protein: CATSTPGLAGERANTGELFF.